These 25 T cell receptor beta chains were sequenced from one sample in a study of T-cell memory formation after mild COVID-19. TCRdb called the 5' RACE reads again in MiXCR, with one record for every CDR3 protein. The repertoire holds around 110,000 distinct CDR3 sequences, with 9.5% to 15% as singletons. Sequenced material: PBMCs or a T cell subset sorted from them (not recorded which). The receptors were sampled from an adult woman who had mild COVID-19 (a few samples of this study predate the infection). Cell type and time point are not known.

This clonotype was found a few times. This chain connects TRBV7-8 to TRBJ1-1, with a weak D call TRBD1 (5 bases). The CDR3 is made up of 17 amino acids. V dropped 2 bases and J dropped 5 bases, with 21 bases sitting between them. In germline, CDR1 is SGHVS, CDR2 FQNEAQ. The CDR3 spells CASSLTGPPTGVTEAFF. The CDR3 DNA reads as TGTGCCAGCAGCTTAACGGGGCCTCCCACCGGGGTAACTGAAGCTTTCTTT.

In this sample, this clonotype turned up a few times. The V gene is TRBV2, the J gene TRBJ2-5; D gene uncertain. The CDR3 spans 14 residues. With 8 bases removed from V and 0 bases from J, the gap between germline ends came to 13 bases. CDR1 is SNHLY, CDR2 FYNNEI, per germline. CDR3 region: CASEAAGYQETQYF. CDR3 in DNA: TGTGCCAGCGAGGCGGCTGGTTACCAAGAGACCCAGTACTTC.

This clonotype was observed many times. V and J are TRBV9 and TRBJ2-1; 9 bases fit TRBD2. Germline CDR1 and CDR2: SGDLS and YYNGEE. The CDR3 spans 14 residues. The trim removed 3 bases at V and 7 bases at J, leaving 5 bases unmatched. CDR3 sequence (DNA): TGTGCCAGCAGCGACCGTAGCGGGAGTAATGAGCAGTTCTTC. It encodes CASSDRSGSNEQFF.

This chain connects TRBV20-1 to TRBJ1-5; D remains unclear. This CDR3 comprises 13 residues. The germline CDR1 and CDR2 sequences are DFQATT and SNEGSKA (reference sequence). V gave up 1 base and J gave up 0 bases, with 4 bases separating them. The CDR3 sequence: CSARGDSNQPQHF. Here the CDR3 DNA reads TGCAGTGCTAGAGGGGATAGCAATCAGCCCCAGCATTTT.

This clonotype occurred a few times. The chain uses TRBV19 and TRBJ2-5; D uncertain. CDR3 length equals 15 residues. Per germline, CDR1 LNHDA and CDR2 SQIVND (reference sequence). The V and J ends lost 3 bases and 6 bases respectively, with 17 bases between them. The CDR3 region has the DNA TGTGCCAGTAGTATGGGGTCCTTAGACGGACAGACCCAGTACTTC. This encodes CASSMGSLDGQTQYF.

This clonotype has a handful of counts. The chain has TRBV7-4 and TRBJ1-1; D might be TRBD1 (6 bases). The CDR3 is made up of 14 amino acids. CDR1 and CDR2 (germline): SGHVT, SQSDAQ. Trimming took off 5 bases at V and 0 bases at J, with 10 bases between the two ends. CDR3 loop: CASSPRDMNTEAFF. The CDR3 bases are TGTGCCAGCAGCCCCCGGGACATGAACACTGAAGCTTTCTTT. The variable domain in full, with the rest retrieved from reference TRBV7-4 and TRBJ1-1, is GAGVSQSPRYKVAKRGRDVALRCDSISGHVTLYWYRQTLGQGSEVLTYSQSDAQRDKSGRPSGRFSAERPERSVSTLKIQRTEQGDSAVYLCASSPRDMNTEAFFGQGTRLTVV.

The rearrangement links TRBV7-3 to TRBJ2-1, with D uncertain. The length of the CDR3 is 15 residues. V shed 5 bases and J shed 0 bases, with 11 bases lying between them. Germline loops: CDR1 SGHTA, CDR2 FQGTGA. This chain's CDR3 is CASSPRSSSYNEQFF. Here the CDR3 DNA reads TGTGCCAGCAGCCCGAGGTCTAGCTCCTACAATGAGCAGTTCTTC.

The V call is TRBV4-2, the J call TRBJ1-1, with a tentative D call TRBD1 (6 bases). The CDR3 loop spans 17 amino acids. Germline CDR1 and CDR2: LGHNA and YNFKEQ. V lost 3 bases and J lost 3, with 20 bases in between. The CDR3, as DNA: TGTGCCAGCAGCCAGCGAAAGGGAGGAGCAGGGGACACTGAAGCTTTCTTT. Translated: CASSQRKGGAGDTEAFF.

This clonotype was observed at least ten times. The V and J genes are TRBV7-8 and TRBJ2-3; unclear D gene. The V and J ends lost 5 bases and 9 bases respectively, with 27 bases between them. This CDR3 is 17 amino acids long. Looked up from germline, CDR1 is SGHVS and CDR2 is FQNEAQ. The CDR3 sequence: CASSPDSPNRPTRTQYF. The CDR3 DNA is TGTGCCAGCAGCCCCGACTCACCCAACCGCCCCACGCGGACGCAGTATTTT.

This clonotype showed up just a few times. The chain joins TRBV5-1 to TRBJ2-7, with a weak D call TRBD2 (5 bases). The CDR3 is 15 amino acids. V lost 4 bases and J lost 3, with 17 bases in between. Germline loops: CDR1 SGHRS, CDR2 YFSETQ. CDR3 DNA: TGCGCCAGCAGCCCCGAGGGCGGGTACGTCTACGAGCAGTACTTC. Translated, it gives CASSPEGGYVYEQYF.

In this sample, this clonotype turned up a few times. V is TRBV20-1 and J is TRBJ2-7; 7 nucleotides match TRBD2. J lost 2 bases, V lost 4 bases, and 11 bases had no gene match. CDR1 and CDR2 from the germline V gene are DFQATT and SNEGSKA (reference sequence). This CDR3 has 15 amino acids. DNA of the CDR3: TGCAGTGCTAATCGTTGGGGGACTACCCCCTACGAGCAGTACTTC. It codes for CSANRWGTTPYEQYF.

This clonotype was observed a handful of times. The chain joins TRBV9 to TRBJ2-5; D may be TRBD1 (7 bases). The CDR3 totals 15 residues. Between the trimmed V and J ends, which lost 0 bases and 5 bases, there was a span of 14 bases. Germline CDR1 and CDR2: SGDLS and YYNGEE. CDR3 coding DNA: TGTGCCAGCAGCGTAGCGCGACAGGGAGGCGAGACCCAGTACTTC. This gives the protein CASSVARQGGETQYF.

In this sample, this clonotype turned up a few times. The chain combines TRBV6-2 or TRBV6-3 with TRBJ2-2; tentative D call: TRBD1 (6 bases). Germline lookup yields CDR1 MNHEY and CDR2 SVGEGT. V shed 4 bases and J shed 7 bases, with 10 bases lying between them. This CDR3 has 13 residues. This CDR3 reads CASSFRDNGELFF. Written as DNA, the CDR3 is TGTGCCAGCAGTTTCCGGGACAACGGGGAGCTGTTTTTT.

The chain couples TRBV28 to TRBJ2-7, with TRBD2 matching 9 bases. CDR3 length: 14 amino acids. V dropped 7 bases and J dropped 5; count of bases not matched to a gene: 9. Germline lookup yields CDR1 MDHEN and CDR2 SYDVKM. The CDR3 region is CASNQASGAHEQYF. CDR3 DNA: TGTGCCAGCAACCAGGCTAGCGGGGCCCACGAGCAGTACTTC.

This clonotype was detected ten times or more. The chain uses TRBV4-3 and TRBJ2-7; D is unclear. Trimming removed 1 base from V and 0 bases from J, with 10 bases in between. The CDR3 consists of 15 residues. Germline CDR1 is LGHNA and CDR2 is YSLEER. The CDR3 bases are TGCGCCAGCAGCCAAGGTTTTGTTCACTCCTACGAGCAGTACTTC. Its translation is CASSQGFVHSYEQYF.

The chain combines TRBV12-3 or TRBV12-4 with TRBJ2-2; D gene ambiguous. With 7 bases removed from V and 0 bases from J, the gap between germline ends came to 15 bases. This CDR3 contains 16 residues. DNA for the CDR3: TGTGCCAGCAACCAGGCTGAGTCCTCGAACACCGGGGAGCTGTTTTTT. This codes for CASNQAESSNTGELFF.

This clonotype turned up a few times. The chain links TRBV27 to TRBJ2-1, with D tentatively TRBD2 (6 bases). The length of the CDR3 is 15 residues. V was pared by 6 bases and J by 0 bases, with 12 bases between. The germline gives CDR1 MNHEY, CDR2 SMNVEV (reference sequence). The CDR3 is CASSSIAASYNEQFF. The CDR3 region has the DNA TGTGCCAGCAGCAGTATAGCGGCCTCCTACAATGAGCAGTTCTTC.

This clonotype was detected only a few times. The rearrangement links TRBV15 to TRBJ2-5; D is uncertain. The CDR3 is 16 residues long. Germline assignment: CDR1 LNHNV and CDR2 YYDKDF (reference sequence). V was pared by 1 base and J by 1 base, with 13 bases between. The CDR3 coding sequence is TGTGCCACCAGCAGAGGGGGATTCGGCGCCCAAGAGACCCAGTACTTC. Translated: CATSRGGFGAQETQYF.

This clonotype was recorded at least ten times. The CDR3, as DNA: TGTGCCAGCAGTTTATCGCCAGGGGCAACGCAGTATTTT. It encodes CASSLSPGATQYF. The V gene is TRBV27, the J gene TRBJ2-3; D might be TRBD1 (6 bases). CDR1 MNHEY and CDR2 SMNVEV come from the germline V gene (reference sequence). The CDR3 length is 13 residues. Trimming took off 0 bases at V and 9 bases at J, with 10 bases between the two ends.

This clonotype turned up a few times. The chain combines TRBV15 with TRBJ2-7; D call uncertain. The V end was cut by 6 bases, the J end by 5 bases, with 14 bases between. Germline V gene lookup returns CDR1 LNHNV and CDR2 YYDKDF (reference sequence). This CDR3 contains 13 residues. The CDR3 is CATRRGYGDEQYF. Written as DNA, the CDR3 is TGTGCCACCAGACGTGGCTATGGGGACGAGCAGTACTTC.

This rearrangement joins TRBV12-3 or TRBV12-4 to TRBJ2-7, with 7 bases matching TRBD1. The CDR3 has 16 amino acids. V dropped 7 bases and J dropped 5; count of bases not matched to a gene: 17. The CDR3 nucleotides read TGTGCCAGCAAACGGGACAGCCGTTTTACTCTCCACGAGCAGTACTTC. Protein: CASKRDSRFTLHEQYF.

This clonotype turned up a few times. CDR3 protein: CASKETSAGMNTEAFF. CDR3 sequence (DNA): TGTGCCAGCAAGGAAACGTCGGCAGGGATGAACACTGAAGCTTTCTTT. This chain connects TRBV6-5 to TRBJ1-1; possibly TRBD1 for D (5 bases). Trimming removed 7 bases at V and 0 bases at J, with 18 bases between. Per germline, CDR1 MNHEY and CDR2 SVGAGI. This CDR3 is built from 16 residues.

The chain couples TRBV7-3 to TRBJ2-1; D remains unclear. Germline loops: CDR1 SGHTA, CDR2 FQGTGA. The V gene lost 2 bases and the J gene lost 4 bases, with 12 bases spanning the gap. This CDR3 spans 15 amino acids. The CDR3 DNA is TGTGCCAGCAGCTTATACACCATCACGTACAATGAGCAGTTCTTC. As protein: CASSLYTITYNEQFF.

The chain combines TRBV30 with TRBJ2-7, with 11 bases aligning to TRBD1. This CDR3 has 14 amino acids. The germline gives CDR1 GTSNPN, CDR2 SVGIG (reference sequence). J was trimmed by 9 bases and V by 3 bases; bases with no gene match: 10. The CDR3 DNA sequence: TGTGCCTGGAGCTCCGGGACAGGGGGAAGCGGGCAGTACTTC. Protein sequence: CAWSSGTGGSGQYF.

In its sample, this clonotype was seen many times. This chain connects TRBV6-6 to TRBJ2-3; the D is unclear. V lost 2 bases and J lost 0, with 9 bases in between. CDR1 and CDR2 from the germline V gene are MNHNY and SVGAGI (reference sequence). The CDR3 covers 15 residues. CDR3 region: CASSYMGPSTDTQYF. DNA of the CDR3: TGTGCCAGCAGTTACATGGGTCCTAGCACAGATACGCAGTATTTT.